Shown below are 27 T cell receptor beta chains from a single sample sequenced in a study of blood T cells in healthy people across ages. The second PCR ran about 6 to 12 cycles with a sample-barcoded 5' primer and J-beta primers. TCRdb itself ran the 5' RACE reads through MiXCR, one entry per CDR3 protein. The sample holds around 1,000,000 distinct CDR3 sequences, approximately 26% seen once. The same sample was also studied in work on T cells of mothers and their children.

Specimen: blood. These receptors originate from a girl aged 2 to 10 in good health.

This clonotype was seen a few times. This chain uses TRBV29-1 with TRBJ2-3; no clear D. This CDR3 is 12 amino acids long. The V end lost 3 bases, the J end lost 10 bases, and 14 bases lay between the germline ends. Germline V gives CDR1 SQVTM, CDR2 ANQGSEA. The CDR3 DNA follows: TGCAGCGTTGAGACCCTCCTAGAAGCGCAGTATTTT. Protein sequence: CSVETLLEAQYF.

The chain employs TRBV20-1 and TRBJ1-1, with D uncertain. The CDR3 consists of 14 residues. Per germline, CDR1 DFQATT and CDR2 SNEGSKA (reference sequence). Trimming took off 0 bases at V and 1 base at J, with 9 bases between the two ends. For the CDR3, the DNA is TGCAGTGCTAGAGATCTTAAGGAGAACACTGAAGCTTTCTTT. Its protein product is CSARDLKENTEAFF.

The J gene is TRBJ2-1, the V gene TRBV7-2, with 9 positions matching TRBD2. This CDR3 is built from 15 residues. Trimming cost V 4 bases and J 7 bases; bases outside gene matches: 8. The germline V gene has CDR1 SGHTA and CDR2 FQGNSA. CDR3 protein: CASSYRASGANEQFF. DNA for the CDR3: TGTGCCAGCAGCTACCGGGCTAGCGGGGCGAATGAGCAGTTCTTC.

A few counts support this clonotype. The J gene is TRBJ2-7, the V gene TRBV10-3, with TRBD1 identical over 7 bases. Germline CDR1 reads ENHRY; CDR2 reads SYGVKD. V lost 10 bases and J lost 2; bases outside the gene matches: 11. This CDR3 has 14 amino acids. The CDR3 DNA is TGTGCCAGCACCGGGACAGTCTCCCCCTACGAGCAGTACTTC. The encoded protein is CASTGTVSPYEQYF.

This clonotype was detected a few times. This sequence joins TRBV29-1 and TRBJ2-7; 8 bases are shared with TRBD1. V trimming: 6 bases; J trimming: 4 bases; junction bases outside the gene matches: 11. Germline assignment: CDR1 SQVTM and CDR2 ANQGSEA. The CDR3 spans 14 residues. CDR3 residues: CSVSGQGKTYEQYF. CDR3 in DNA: TGCAGCGTCTCAGGACAGGGAAAAACTTACGAGCAGTACTTC.

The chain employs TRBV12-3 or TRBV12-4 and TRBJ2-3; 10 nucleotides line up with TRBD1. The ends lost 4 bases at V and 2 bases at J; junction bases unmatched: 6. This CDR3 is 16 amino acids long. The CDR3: CASSSPGQGTTDTQYF. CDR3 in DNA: TGTGCCAGCAGTTCACCGGGACAGGGGACCACAGATACGCAGTATTTT.

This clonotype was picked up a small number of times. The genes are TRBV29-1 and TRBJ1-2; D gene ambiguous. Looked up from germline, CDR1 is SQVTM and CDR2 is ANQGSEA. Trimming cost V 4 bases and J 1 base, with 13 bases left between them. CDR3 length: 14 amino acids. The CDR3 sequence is CSVVWQEYNYGYTF. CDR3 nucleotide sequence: TGCAGCGTTGTTTGGCAGGAGTATAACTATGGCTACACCTTC.

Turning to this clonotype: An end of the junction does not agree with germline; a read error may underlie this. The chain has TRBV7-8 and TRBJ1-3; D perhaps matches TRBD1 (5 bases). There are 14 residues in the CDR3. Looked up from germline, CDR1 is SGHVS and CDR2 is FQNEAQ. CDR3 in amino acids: CAGSLTEAGNTIYF. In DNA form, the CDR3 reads TGTGCCGGCAGCCTGACAGAGGCTGGAAACACCATATATTTT.

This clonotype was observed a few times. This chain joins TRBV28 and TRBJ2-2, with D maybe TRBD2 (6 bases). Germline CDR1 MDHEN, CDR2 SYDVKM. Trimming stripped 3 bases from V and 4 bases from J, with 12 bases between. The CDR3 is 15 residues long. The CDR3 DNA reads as TGTGCCAGCAGTTTGCGGGACGGATTCACCGGGGAGCTGTTTTTT. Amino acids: CASSLRDGFTGELFF. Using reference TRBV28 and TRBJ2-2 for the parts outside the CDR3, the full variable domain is DVKVTQSSRYLVKRTGEKVFLECVQDMDHENMFWYRQDPGLGLRLIYFSYDVKMKEKGDIPEGYSVSREKKERFSLILESASTNQTSMYLCASSLRDGFTGELFFGEGSRLTVL.

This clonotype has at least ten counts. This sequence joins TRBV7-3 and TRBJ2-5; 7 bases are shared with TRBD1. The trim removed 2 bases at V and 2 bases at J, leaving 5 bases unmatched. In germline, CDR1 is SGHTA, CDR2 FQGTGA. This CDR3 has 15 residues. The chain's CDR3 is CASSLLGQVQETQYF. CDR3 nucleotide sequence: TGTGCCAGCAGCTTACTAGGACAGGTTCAAGAGACCCAGTACTTC. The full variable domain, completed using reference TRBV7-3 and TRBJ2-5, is GAGVSQTPSNKVTEKGKYVELRCDPISGHTALYWYRQSLGQGPEFLIYFQGTGAADDSGLPNDRFFAVRPEGSVSTLKIQRTERGDSAVYLCASSLLGQVQETQYFGPGTRLLVL.

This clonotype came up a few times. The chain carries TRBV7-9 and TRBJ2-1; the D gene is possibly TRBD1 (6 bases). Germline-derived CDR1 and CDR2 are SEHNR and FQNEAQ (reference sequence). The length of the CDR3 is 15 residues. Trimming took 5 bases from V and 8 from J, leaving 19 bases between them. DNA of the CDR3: TGTGCCAGCAGCCACCTTCGGGCAGGGGATGATGAGCAGTTCTTC. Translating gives CASSHLRAGDDEQFF. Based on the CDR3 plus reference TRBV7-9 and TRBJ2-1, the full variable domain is DTGVSQNPRHKITKRGQNVTFRCDPISEHNRLYWYRQTLGQGPEFLTYFQNEAQLEKSRLLSDRFSAERPKGSFSTLEIQRTEQGDSAMYLCASSHLRAGDDEQFFGPGTRLTVL.

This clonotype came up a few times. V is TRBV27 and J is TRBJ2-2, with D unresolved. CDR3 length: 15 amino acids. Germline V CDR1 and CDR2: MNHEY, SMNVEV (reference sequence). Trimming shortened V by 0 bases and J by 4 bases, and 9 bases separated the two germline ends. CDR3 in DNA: TGTGCCAGCAGTTTATCGAGAGATAGCACCGGGGAGCTGTTTTTT. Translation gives CASSLSRDSTGELFF.

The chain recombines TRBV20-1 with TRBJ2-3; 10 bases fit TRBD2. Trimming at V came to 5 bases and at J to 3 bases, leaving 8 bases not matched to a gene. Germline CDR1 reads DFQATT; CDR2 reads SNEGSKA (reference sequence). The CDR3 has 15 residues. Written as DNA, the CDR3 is TGCAGTGCTCAAATGTCTAGCGGGAGTACAGATACGCAGTATTTT. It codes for CSAQMSSGSTDTQYF.

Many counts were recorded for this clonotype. CDR3 region: CASRSQGAGTDTQYF. CDR3 in DNA: TGTGCCAGCAGATCACAGGGGGCAGGCACAGATACGCAGTATTTT. The chain uses TRBV6-5 and TRBJ2-3; TRBD1 matches 9 bases. Germline assignment: CDR1 MNHEY and CDR2 SVGAGI. The CDR3 is 15 residues long. Unmatched junction bases numbered 5, after V lost 6 bases and J lost 1 base.

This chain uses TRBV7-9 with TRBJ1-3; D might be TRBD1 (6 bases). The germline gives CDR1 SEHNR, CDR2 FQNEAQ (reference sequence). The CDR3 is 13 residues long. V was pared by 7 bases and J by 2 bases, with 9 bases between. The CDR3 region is CASTRTAGNTIYF. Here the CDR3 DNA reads TGTGCCAGCACCCGGACAGCTGGAAACACCATATATTTT.

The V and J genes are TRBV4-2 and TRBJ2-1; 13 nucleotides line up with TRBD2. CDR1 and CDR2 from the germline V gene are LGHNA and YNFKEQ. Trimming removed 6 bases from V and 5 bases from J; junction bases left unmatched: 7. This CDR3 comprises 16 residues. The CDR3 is CASSHPGTSGNNEQFF. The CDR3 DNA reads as TGTGCCAGCAGTCATCCCGGGACTAGCGGGAACAATGAGCAGTTCTTC.

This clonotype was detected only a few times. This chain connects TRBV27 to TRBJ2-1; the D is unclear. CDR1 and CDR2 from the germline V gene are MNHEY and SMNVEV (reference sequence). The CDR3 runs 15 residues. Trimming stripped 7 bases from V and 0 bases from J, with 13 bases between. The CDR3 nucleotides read TGTGCCAGCACGTACGATACGAGCTCCTACAATGAGCAGTTCTTC. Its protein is CASTYDTSSYNEQFF.

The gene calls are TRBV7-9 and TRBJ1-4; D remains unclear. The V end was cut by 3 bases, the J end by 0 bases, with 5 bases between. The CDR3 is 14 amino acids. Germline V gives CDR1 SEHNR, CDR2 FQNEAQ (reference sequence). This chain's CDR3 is CASSFDATNEKLFF. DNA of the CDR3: TGTGCCAGCAGCTTTGACGCAACTAATGAAAAACTGTTTTTT.

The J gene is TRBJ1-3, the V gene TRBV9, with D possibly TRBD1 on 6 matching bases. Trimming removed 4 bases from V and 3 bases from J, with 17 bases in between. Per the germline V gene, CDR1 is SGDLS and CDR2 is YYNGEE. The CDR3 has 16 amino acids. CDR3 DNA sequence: TGTGCCAGCAGCTCCCCCCCAGGGGAGCTTGGAAACACCATATATTTT. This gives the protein CASSSPPGELGNTIYF.

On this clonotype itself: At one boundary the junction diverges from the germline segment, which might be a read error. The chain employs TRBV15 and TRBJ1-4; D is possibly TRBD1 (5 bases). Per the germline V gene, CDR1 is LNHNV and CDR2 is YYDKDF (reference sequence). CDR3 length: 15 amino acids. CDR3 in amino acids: CATSGVQGMNEKLLF. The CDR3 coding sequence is TGTGCCACCAGCGGAGTGCAGGGAATGAATGAAAAACTGCTTTTT.

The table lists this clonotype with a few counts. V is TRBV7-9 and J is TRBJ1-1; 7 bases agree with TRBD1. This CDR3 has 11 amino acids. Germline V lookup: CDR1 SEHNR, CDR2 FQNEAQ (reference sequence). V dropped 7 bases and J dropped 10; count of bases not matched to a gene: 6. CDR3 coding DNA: TGTGCCAGCAACGTACAGGGGAGAGCTTTCTTT. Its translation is CASNVQGRAFF.

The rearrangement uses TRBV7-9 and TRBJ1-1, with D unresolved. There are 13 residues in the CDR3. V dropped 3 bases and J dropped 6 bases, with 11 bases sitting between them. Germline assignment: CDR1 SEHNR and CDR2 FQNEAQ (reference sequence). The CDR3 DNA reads TGTGCCAGCAGCTTTTCTGAAGTAGCTGAAGCTTTCTTT. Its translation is CASSFSEVAEAFF.

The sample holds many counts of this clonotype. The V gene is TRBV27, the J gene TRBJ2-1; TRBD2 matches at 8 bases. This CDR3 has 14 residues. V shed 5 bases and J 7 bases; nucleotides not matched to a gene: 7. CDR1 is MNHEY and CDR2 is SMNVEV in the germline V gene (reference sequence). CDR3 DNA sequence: TGTGCCAGCAGTCAGAGAGGACTAGCAAATGAGCAGTTCTTC. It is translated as CASSQRGLANEQFF.

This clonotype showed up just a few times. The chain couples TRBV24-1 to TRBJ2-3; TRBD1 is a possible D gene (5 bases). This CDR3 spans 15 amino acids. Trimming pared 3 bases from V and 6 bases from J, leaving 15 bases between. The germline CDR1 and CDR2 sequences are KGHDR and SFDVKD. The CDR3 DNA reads TGTGCCACCAGTGATCTTGTTAGGGCAGGGGATACGCAGTATTTT. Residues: CATSDLVRAGDTQYF.

The CDR3: CASRATGKNEKLFF. The CDR3 region has the DNA TGTGCCAGCAGGGCGACAGGGAAGAATGAAAAACTGTTTTTT. The V and J genes are TRBV6-5 and TRBJ1-4; 7 bases agree with TRBD1. The CDR3 extends over 14 amino acids. The V segment lost 6 bases and the J segment 5 bases; nucleotides outside the gene matches: 6. Germline assignment: CDR1 MNHEY and CDR2 SVGAGI.

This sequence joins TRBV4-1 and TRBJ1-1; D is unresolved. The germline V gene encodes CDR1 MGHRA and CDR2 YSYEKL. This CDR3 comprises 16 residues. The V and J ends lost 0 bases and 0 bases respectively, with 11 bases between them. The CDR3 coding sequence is TGCGCCAGCAGCCAAGAGGTTAAACCGATGAACACTGAAGCTTTCTTT. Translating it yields CASSQEVKPMNTEAFF.

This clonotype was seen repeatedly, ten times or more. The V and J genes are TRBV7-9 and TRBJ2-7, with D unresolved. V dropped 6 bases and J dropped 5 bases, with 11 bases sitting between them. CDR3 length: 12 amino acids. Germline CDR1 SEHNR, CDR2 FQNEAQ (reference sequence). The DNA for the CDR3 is TGTGCCAGCAGTCTAGGTTCCCACGAGCAGTACTTC. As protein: CASSLGSHEQYF.